The sequence of this T cell receptor beta chain was determined in a study of T cell responses to AZD1222 COVID-19 vaccine. Measured with immunoSEQ multiplex PCR; TCRdb has only the in-frame clones, and not every one. The table lists about 130,000 clones, about nine tenths of them singletons. V gave up 5 bases and J gave up 4 bases; unmatched junction bases: 11. Germline CDR1 and CDR2: SGHVS and FQNEAQ. This CDR3 region has 16 residues. The chain carries TRBV7-8 and TRBJ1-3; 7 bases line up with TRBD1. Sequences were derived from peripheral blood, sampled 28 days after the second AZD1222 dose. This clonotype originated in an adult who received the AZD1222 COVID-19 vaccine. The CDR3 here is CASSARDRTGGNTIYF. The CDR3 DNA reads TGTGCCAGCAGCGCTCGCGATCGGACAGGCGGAAACACCATATATTTT. Variable domain in full (rest from reference TRBV7-8 and TRBJ1-3): GAGVSQSPRYKVAKRGQDVALRCDPISGHVSLFWYQQALGQGPEFLTYFQNEAQLDKSGLPSDRFFAERPEGSVSTLKIQRTQQEDSAVYLCASSARDRTGGNTIYFGEGSWLTVV.